This T cell receptor beta chain was sequenced in a study of T-cell reconstitution after alpha-beta-depleted transplantation in children. Of note for this clonotype: Its antigen is still unknown.

Using unique molecular identifiers, the investigators prepared the TCRbeta library. TCRdb passed the PCR reads through MiXCR, listing each CDR3 protein once. Of hundreds of thousands of distinct CDR3 sequences in the sample, approximately 12% were seen once. V shed 8 bases and J shed 5 bases, with 12 bases lying between them. The CDR3 is 11 amino acids. Germline V lookup: CDR1 SQVTM, CDR2 ANQGSEA. Study results and caveats: Where alpha-beta T cells came from about two months after transplant was reportedly several hundred expanded graft clones. Most T-cell counts and diversity one year after the transplant came from T cells that were newly produced.

This rearrangement joins TRBV29-1 to TRBJ2-5; the D gene is possibly TRBD1 (5 bases). The origin of this receptor is a male patient younger than 18 who had a stem cell transplant for acute myeloid leukemia, so the T cells may come from the graft donor. The sample was PBMCs, mostly from graft donor cells, taken 360 days after TCRalphabeta/CD19-depleted stem cell transplant. The CDR3 DNA is TGCAGCCTAGAAAACAGGGAGACCCAGTACTTC. Translating gives CSLENRETQYF.